A few counts support the clone carrying this T cell receptor beta chain. This CDR3 spans 18 amino acids. V gave up 8 bases and J gave up 5 bases; unmatched junction bases: 12. Germline loops: CDR1 MGHDK, CDR2 SYGVNS. This entry belongs to a study of human T cells and chemical hapten exposure. About the study: Donors were sensitized with 2% DPC on the upper inner arm.

Time point denoted: patch test 2, 6 weeks after DPC sensitization. Treatment noted: therapeutic diphenylcyclopropenone sensitization with weekly scalp DPC. TCRdb reanalysed the RACE reads using MiXCR and keeps one entry per CDR3 protein. The profile shows around 130,000 distinct CDR3 sequences, about 11% of them singletons. Sequenced here: whole blood, sampled in connection with sensitization to the hapten diphenylcyclopropenone (DPC). The receptor comes from a woman in her forties or fifties with alopecia areata. Some clones in this sample may be carry-over from other donors' samples. The chain couples TRBV25-1 to TRBJ2-1; TRBD2 aligns across 16 bases. CDR3 coding DNA: TGTGCCAGCTTCGGGACTAGCGGGAGGGGGAAGAAGAACAATGAGCAGTTCTTC. This gives the protein CASFGTSGRGKKNNEQFF.